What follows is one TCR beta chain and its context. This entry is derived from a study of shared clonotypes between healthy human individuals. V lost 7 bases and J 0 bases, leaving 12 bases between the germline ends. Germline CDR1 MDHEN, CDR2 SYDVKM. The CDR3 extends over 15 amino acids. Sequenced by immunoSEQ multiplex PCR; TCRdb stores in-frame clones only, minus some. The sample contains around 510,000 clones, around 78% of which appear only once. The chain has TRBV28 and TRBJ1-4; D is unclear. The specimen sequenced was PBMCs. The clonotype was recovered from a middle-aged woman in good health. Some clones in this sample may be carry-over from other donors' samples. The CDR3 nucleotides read TGTGCCAGCAACACCGGACGGGCAACTAATGAAAAACTGTTTTTT. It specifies CASNTGRATNEKLFF.